Following are 19 T cell receptor beta chains from one sample sequenced in a study of blood T cell repertoires in COVID-19. Clones were read by immunoSEQ multiplex PCR, and TCRdb kept only the in-frame ones, dropping some. The repertoire has more than 50,000 clones, under 85% of them found once; the top ten carry roughly 2%. Sequenced material: peripheral blood. These receptors were taken from a woman aged 60 to 75 with acute or convalescent COVID-19.

The chain uses TRBV6-5 and TRBJ2-2; TRBD2 might be the D (6 bases). Germline CDR1 is MNHEY and CDR2 is SVGAGI. CDR3 length equals 13 residues. Trimming removed 8 bases from V and 1 base from J, with 8 bases in between. CDR3: CASGGVNTGELFF. DNA for the CDR3: TGTGCCAGCGGCGGGGTGAACACCGGGGAGCTGTTTTTT.

The rearrangement uses TRBV27 and TRBJ1-5, with TRBD1 matching over 9 bases. CDR3 length equals 22 residues. The germline V gene has CDR1 MNHEY and CDR2 SMNVEV (reference sequence). V lost 0 bases to trimming and J lost 1 base; unmatched junction nucleotides: 19. CDR3 region: CASSLSGGTGRTGPRSNQPQHF. The DNA of the CDR3 is TGTGCCAGCAGTTTATCGGGGGGGACAGGGAGGACGGGGCCTCGGAGCAATCAGCCCCAGCATTTT.

CDR3 protein: CASTRLQGAGNQPQHF. The CDR3 bases are TGTGCCAGCACCAGACTACAGGGGGCTGGCAATCAGCCCCAGCATTTT. The V and J genes are TRBV28 and TRBJ1-5; 9 bases match TRBD1. The CDR3 has 16 amino acids. The trim removed 7 bases at V and 2 bases at J, leaving 9 bases unmatched. In germline, CDR1 is MDHEN, CDR2 SYDVKM.

J is TRBJ2-1 and V is TRBV7-6; no clear D. V was clipped by 5 bases and J by 5 bases, with 7 bases between them. Germline CDR1 and CDR2: SGHVS and FNYEAQ. The CDR3 runs 12 residues. The CDR3 nucleotides are TGTGCCAGCAGCCGCCTAGACAATGAGCAGTTCTTC. It specifies CASSRLDNEQFF.

The chain couples TRBV12-3 or TRBV12-4 to TRBJ1-4; D remains unclear. The V end lost 3 bases, the J end lost 7 bases, and 9 bases lay between the germline ends. CDR3 length: 13 amino acids. CDR3 in DNA: TGTGCCAGCAGTTTGGTATCGGGTGAAAAACTGTTTTTT. It is translated as CASSLVSGEKLFF.

V and J are TRBV3-1 (or the pseudogene TRBV3-2) and TRBJ2-5; 7 bases fit TRBD2. V shed 3 bases and J 1 base; nucleotides not matched to a gene: 5. The V gene's germline CDR1 is LGHDT and CDR2 YNNKEL (reference sequence). CDR3 length: 15 residues. In DNA form, the CDR3 reads TGTGCCAGCAGCCAGGCACTAGCGAGCCAAGAGACCCAGTACTTC. Its translation is CASSQALASQETQYF.

This CDR3 is CASSQDRRQGYNEQFF. DNA of the CDR3: TGCGCCAGCAGCCAAGATCGCCGACAGGGTTACAATGAGCAGTTCTTC. The genes are TRBV4-1 and TRBJ2-1, with 7 bases matching TRBD1. This CDR3 region has 16 residues. In germline, CDR1 is MGHRA, CDR2 YSYEKL. V was pared by 0 bases and J by 4 bases, with 6 bases of the junction left unmatched.

This clone was found a few times. The V gene is TRBV29-1, the J gene TRBJ2-7; 7 nucleotides agree with TRBD1. The CDR3 sequence is 13 residues long. With 4 bases clipped from V and 7 bases from J, the junction kept 10 bases outside the gene matches. The germline CDR1 and CDR2 sequences are SQVTM and ANQGSEA. CDR3 sequence (DNA): TGCAGCGTTGTGACAGGGCGAGCTGGGGAGCAGTACTTC. Protein sequence: CSVVTGRAGEQYF.

The CDR3: CASSSGLSSLGAKNIQYF. The CDR3 DNA sequence: TGTGCCAGCAGCTCCGGACTATCCAGTCTAGGGGCCAAAAACATTCAGTACTTC. The chain is built from TRBV5-8 and TRBJ2-4, with D maybe TRBD2 (6 bases). V was shortened by 3 bases and J by 1 base, with 20 bases between the two germline ends. CDR1 SGHTS and CDR2 YDEGEE come from the germline V gene. The CDR3 extends over 18 amino acids.

The J gene is TRBJ1-2, the V gene TRBV3-1 (or the pseudogene TRBV3-2); 8 bases match TRBD1. Per germline, CDR1 LGHDT and CDR2 YNNKEL (reference sequence). Trimming cost V 3 bases and J 4 bases; bases outside gene matches: 10. The CDR3 runs to 16 residues. As DNA, the CDR3 is TGTGCCAGCAGCCATGAACGACAGGGGAGAGGCTATGGCTACACCTTC. Protein sequence: CASSHERQGRGYGYTF.

The chain employs TRBV28 and TRBJ1-5; D gene unclear. Trimming cost V 7 bases and J 11 bases, with 12 bases left between them. Germline V gene data show CDR1 as MDHEN and CDR2 as SYDVKM. The CDR3 consists of 11 residues. CDR3 sequence: CASISRESQHF. The CDR3 DNA is TGTGCCAGCATTTCCCGCGAGTCCCAGCATTTT.

The rearrangement links TRBV5-1 to TRBJ2-1, with D maybe TRBD2 (5 bases). From germline, CDR1 is SGHRS and CDR2 YFSETQ. V was shortened by 0 bases and J by 7 bases, with 11 bases between the two germline ends. The CDR3 extends over 14 amino acids. The CDR3 is CASSLGGRGNEQFF. The DNA for the CDR3 is TGCGCCAGCAGCTTGGGGGGTCGCGGGAATGAGCAGTTCTTC.

V gene TRBV11-2 combines with J gene TRBJ1-4, with 8 bases lining up with TRBD1. The J segment lost 2 bases and the V segment lost 3 bases, leaving 2 bases of the junction unmatched. The CDR3 contains 15 residues. Germline assignment: CDR1 SGHAT and CDR2 FQNNGV. CDR3: CASSLWDRTNEKLFF. The DNA of the CDR3 is TGTGCCAGCAGCTTGTGGGACAGGACTAATGAAAAACTGTTTTTT.

The chain links TRBV7-2 to TRBJ2-1; 12 bases align to TRBD2. The CDR3 sequence is 17 residues long. Trimming removed 1 base from V and 9 bases from J; junction bases left unmatched: 10. The germline V gene has CDR1 SGHTA and CDR2 FQGNSA. DNA of the CDR3: TGTGCCAGCAGCTTAGATCATACTAGCGGGGGGCGTGGTGAGCAGTTCTTC. This translates into CASSLDHTSGGRGEQFF.

This rearrangement joins TRBV29-1 to TRBJ1-1; a possible D gene is TRBD1 (5 bases). The CDR3 spans 12 residues. Germline V gene lookup returns CDR1 SQVTM and CDR2 ANQGSEA. Trimming stripped 7 bases from V and 0 bases from J, with 9 bases between. The CDR3 DNA follows: TGCAGCGCGGACAAGATGAACACTGAAGCTTTCTTT. Its protein is CSADKMNTEAFF.

The V and J genes are TRBV7-9 and TRBJ1-3; no clear D gene. CDR1 and CDR2 from the germline V gene are SEHNR and FQNEAQ (reference sequence). This CDR3 contains 15 residues. Trimming removed 5 bases at V and 0 bases at J, with 11 bases between. The CDR3 DNA reads TGTGCCAGCAGCGCACTAGGGCGCTCTGGAAACACCATATATTTT. Translated, it gives CASSALGRSGNTIYF.

The gene calls are TRBV3-1 (or the pseudogene TRBV3-2) and TRBJ2-5; the match to TRBD2 covers 14 bases. The CDR3 is 16 amino acids. CDR1 and CDR2 from the germline V gene are LGHDT and YNNKEL (reference sequence). V shed 3 bases and J 4 bases; nucleotides not matched to a gene: 4. The CDR3 protein is CASSQGLAGAGETQYF. The CDR3 DNA reads TGTGCCAGCAGCCAGGGACTAGCGGGAGCTGGAGAGACCCAGTACTTC.

The rearrangement joins TRBV12-3 or TRBV12-4 to TRBJ2-1, with D perhaps TRBD2 (5 bases). The CDR3 runs 13 residues. Trimming removed 3 bases at V and 5 bases at J, with 8 bases between. The CDR3 DNA sequence: TGTGCCAGCAGTTTTATGAGGGACAATGAGCAGTTCTTC. Translated: CASSFMRDNEQFF.

This sequence joins TRBV19 and TRBJ1-6; D is unresolved. CDR3 length: 13 amino acids. Germline CDR1 LNHDA, CDR2 SQIVND (reference sequence). V dropped 4 bases and J dropped 11 bases, with 12 bases sitting between them. The CDR3 sequence is CASSRTDYPPLHF. The CDR3 coding sequence is TGTGCCAGTAGTAGAACAGACTACCCACCCCTCCACTTT. Full variable domain (rest looked up from reference TRBV19 and TRBJ1-6): DGGITQSPKYLFRKEGQNVTLSCEQNLNHDAMYWYRQDPGQGLRLIYYSQIVNDFQKGDIAEGYSVSREKKESFPLTVTSAQKNPTAFYLCASSRTDYPPLHFGNGTRLTVT.